The 30 T cell receptor beta chains reported below all come from one sample, sequenced in a study of cytomegalovirus exposure and HLA in healthy donors. A multiplex PCR was run with 60 Vbeta primers and 13 Jbeta primers. Clones were read by immunoSEQ multiplex PCR, and TCRdb kept only the in-frame ones, dropping some. This table holds over 45,000 clones, roughly 74% found once. The sequenced sample was PBMCs. These receptors all stem from a female donor in good health and CMV-seronegative.

The chain has TRBV5-1 and TRBJ2-7; 10 nucleotides agree with TRBD1. The V and J ends lost 3 bases and 6 bases, in that order; junction bases with no gene match: 6. The CDR3 is 14 amino acids. Germline CDR1 and CDR2: SGHRS and YFSETQ. CDR3 in DNA: TGCGCCAGCAGCTCATGGGACAGGGGAAGCGAGCAGTACTTC. Its protein product is CASSSWDRGSEQYF.

The rearrangement uses TRBV18 and TRBJ2-7, with D perhaps matching TRBD2 (6 bases). Germline assignment: CDR1 KGHSH and CDR2 LQKENI. There are 16 residues in the CDR3. V was cut by 5 bases and J by 2 bases, with 19 bases left in between. The CDR3 loop is CASSTSSTRPAYEQYF. CDR3 bases: TGTGCCAGCTCAACCTCCTCGACTAGACCAGCCTACGAGCAGTACTTC.

J is TRBJ1-4 and V is TRBV28, with 7 nucleotides matching TRBD1. Germline CDR1 reads MDHEN; CDR2 reads SYDVKM. The J segment lost 4 bases and the V segment lost 3 bases, leaving 5 bases of the junction unmatched. CDR3 length equals 15 residues. The CDR3 region has the DNA TGTGCCAGCAGTTTCAGACAGGGCCGTAATGAAAAACTGTTTTTT. The encoded protein is CASSFRQGRNEKLFF.

The rearrangement joins TRBV6-1 to TRBJ2-5; D is unresolved. This CDR3 comprises 13 residues. Trimming removed 8 bases at V and 5 bases at J, with 15 bases between. Germline values: CDR1 MNHNS, CDR2 SASEGT. CDR3 protein: CASARERFETQYF. In DNA, the CDR3 is TGTGCCAGCGCCCGAGAGAGGTTCGAGACCCAGTACTTC.

The chain recombines TRBV7-9 with TRBJ1-4; 7 positions agree with TRBD1. V lost 4 bases to trimming and J lost 6 bases; unmatched junction nucleotides: 11. Germline-derived CDR1 and CDR2 are SEHNR and FQNEAQ (reference sequence). This CDR3 region has 16 residues. DNA of the CDR3: TGTGCCAGCAGCTCCTTATACAGGGGATTAGATGAAAAACTGTTTTTT. Residues: CASSSLYRGLDEKLFF.

The rearrangement uses TRBV6-5 and TRBJ2-4; TRBD2 is a possible D gene (7 bases). The V gene's germline CDR1 is MNHEY and CDR2 SVGAGI. There are 14 residues in the CDR3. V lost 6 bases to trimming and J lost 1 base, with 10 bases between them. CDR3 region: CASSEGGAKNIQYF. The CDR3 DNA sequence: TGTGCCAGCAGCGAGGGGGGGGCCAAAAACATTCAGTACTTC.

The rearrangement joins TRBV6-1 to TRBJ1-2, with D maybe TRBD1 (6 bases). Trimming shortened V by 7 bases and J by 13 bases, and 22 bases separated the two germline ends. The CDR3 is 13 amino acids. Germline V gene data show CDR1 as MNHNS and CDR2 as SASEGT. The CDR3 DNA sequence: TGTGCCAGCATTAGGAGGACAGAGGGTTTGGCCACCTTC. Translation gives CASIRRTEGLATF.

This clone occurred once. The chain uses TRBV7-9 and TRBJ1-6, with D tentatively TRBD1 (5 bases). Trimming removed 5 bases from V and 4 bases from J, with 15 bases in between. Per germline, CDR1 SEHNR and CDR2 FQNEAQ (reference sequence). The CDR3 is made up of 16 amino acids. DNA of the CDR3: TGTGCCAGCAGCCCCGGGCTTCGACAGTATAATTCACCCCTCCACTTT. Translation gives CASSPGLRQYNSPLHF. The variable domain in full, with the rest retrieved from reference TRBV7-9 and TRBJ1-6, is DTGVSQNPRHKITKRGQNVTFRCDPISEHNRLYWYRQTLGQGPEFLTYFQNEAQLEKSRLLSDRFSAERPKGSFSTLEIQRTEQGDSAMYLCASSPGLRQYNSPLHFGNGTRLTVT.

The rearrangement joins TRBV19 to TRBJ2-1; 8 bases are shared with TRBD2. The CDR3 is made up of 14 amino acids. The V gene end was trimmed by 8 bases and the J gene end by 0 bases; junction bases not matched to a gene: 3. Germline CDR1 and CDR2: LNHDA and SQIVND (reference sequence). The CDR3 loop is CASSRGGSYNEQFF. Written as DNA, the CDR3 is TGTGCCAGTTCTCGGGGGGGCTCCTACAATGAGCAGTTCTTC.

The chain carries TRBV5-6 and TRBJ2-5, with D uncertain. Germline V CDR1 and CDR2: SGHDT, YYEEEE. V lost 1 base and J lost 2, with 18 bases in between. The CDR3 is 17 residues long. The CDR3 sequence is CASSLQVVPTLQETQYF. DNA of the CDR3: TGTGCCAGCAGCTTGCAGGTCGTACCGACCCTTCAAGAGACCCAGTACTTC. The full variable domain, in which reference TRBV5-6 and TRBJ2-5 provide the parts outside the CDR3, is DAGVTQSPTHLIKTRGQQVTLRCSPKSGHDTVSWYQQALGQGPQFIFQYYEEEERQRGNFPDRFSGHQFPNYSSELNVNALLLGDSALYLCASSLQVVPTLQETQYFGPGTRLLVL.

The genes are TRBV15 and TRBJ2-2, with a weak D call TRBD2 (5 bases). From germline, CDR1 is LNHNV and CDR2 YYDKDF (reference sequence). CDR3 length: 13 amino acids. V lost 3 bases and J lost 4, with 6 bases in between. Here the CDR3 reads CATSRAGTGELFF. CDR3 in DNA: TGTGCCACCAGCAGGGCGGGCACCGGGGAGCTGTTTTTT.

This chain joins TRBV7-9 and TRBJ1-1; 10 bases fit TRBD1. Germline lookup yields CDR1 SEHNR and CDR2 FQNEAQ (reference sequence). V gave up 5 bases and J gave up 3 bases; unmatched junction bases: 12. This CDR3 spans 17 amino acids. In DNA, the CDR3 is TGTGCCAGCAGCCAACTTAGGACAGGGGGGGTGGACACTGAAGCTTTCTTT. This sequence encodes CASSQLRTGGVDTEAFF. Full variable domain (missing parts from reference TRBV7-9 and TRBJ1-1): DTGVSQNPRHKITKRGQNVTFRCDPISEHNRLYWYRQTLGQGPEFLTYFQNEAQLEKSRLLSDRFSAERPKGSFSTLEIQRTEQGDSAMYLCASSQLRTGGVDTEAFFGQGTRLTVV.

The chain is built from TRBV19 and TRBJ2-1; the match to TRBD2 covers 12 bases. Trimming at V came to 5 bases and at J to 7 bases, leaving 12 bases not matched to a gene. Germline loops: CDR1 LNHDA, CDR2 SQIVND (reference sequence). The CDR3 consists of 17 residues. The CDR3 region is CASSPRFLAGGLNEQFF. CDR3 nucleotides: TGTGCCAGTAGTCCACGATTCCTAGCGGGGGGGCTAAATGAGCAGTTCTTC.

This chain uses TRBV7-2 with TRBJ2-1; 8 bases are shared with TRBD2. CDR3 length: 13 amino acids. With V trimmed by 8 bases and J by 8 bases, 8 bases remained unmatched. CDR1 is SGHTA and CDR2 is FQGNSA in the germline V gene. CDR3 protein: CASLRGGAYEQFF. In DNA form, the CDR3 reads TGTGCCAGCCTACGGGGGGGCGCCTATGAGCAGTTCTTC. Using reference TRBV7-2 and TRBJ2-1 for the parts outside the CDR3, the full variable domain is GAGVSQSPSNKVTEKGKDVELRCDPISGHTALYWYRQSLGQGLEFLIYFQGNSAPDKSGLPSDRFSAERTGGSVSTLTIQRTQQEDSAVYLCASLRGGAYEQFFGPGTRLTVL.

This clone appeared a few times. The V gene is TRBV27, the J gene TRBJ1-2; the D gene is possibly TRBD1 (6 bases). The CDR3 contains 15 residues. Germline-derived CDR1 and CDR2 are MNHEY and SMNVEV (reference sequence). V was shortened by 6 bases and J by 4 bases, with 18 bases between the two germline ends. CDR3 coding DNA: TGTGCCAGCAGCACTACTCGACAGGCGTCCTATGGCTACACCTTC. Residues: CASSTTRQASYGYTF.

V and J are TRBV5-1 and TRBJ2-1; unclear D gene. The CDR3 spans 15 residues. Germline V gene lookup returns CDR1 SGHRS and CDR2 YFSETQ. Trimming took 1 base from V and 0 from J, leaving 8 bases between them. The CDR3 loop is CASSLWANSYNEQFF. CDR3 nucleotide sequence: TGCGCCAGCAGCTTGTGGGCGAACTCCTACAATGAGCAGTTCTTC.

The chain uses TRBV9 and TRBJ2-5; TRBD2 agrees at 15 bases. Germline CDR1 is SGDLS and CDR2 is YYNGEE. Losses at the gene ends were 2 bases for V and 1 base for J; bases not matched to a gene: 3. The CDR3 runs 17 residues. The CDR3 loop is CASSVGLAGGPQETQYF. CDR3 DNA sequence: TGTGCCAGCAGCGTCGGACTAGCGGGGGGGCCCCAAGAGACCCAGTACTTC.

The chain joins TRBV9 to TRBJ2-7; 8 nucleotides agree with TRBD1. Germline trimming cut 4 bases from V and 3 bases from J; bases unmatched to any gene: 9. The CDR3 loop spans 15 amino acids. Germline CDR1 SGDLS, CDR2 YYNGEE. The CDR3 sequence is CASSPRDRINYEQYF. The CDR3, as DNA: TGTGCCAGCAGCCCCCGGGACAGGATCAACTACGAGCAGTACTTC.

About this clone: The junction shows a germline mismatch at one end, possibly a read error. The rearrangement joins TRBV11-2 to TRBJ1-3; 7 nucleotides match TRBD1. Germline V gives CDR1 SGHAT, CDR2 FQNNGV. This CDR3 comprises 17 residues. CDR3 protein: CASSLEPRDSPGNTIYF. As DNA, the CDR3 is TGTGCCAGCAGTTTAGAGCCCCGGGACAGTCCTGGAAACACCATATATTTT.

The chain has TRBV2 and TRBJ1-6; TRBD1 agrees at 7 bases. The V gene's germline CDR1 is SNHLY and CDR2 FYNNEI. The CDR3 runs 14 residues. Germline trimming cut 4 bases from V and 4 bases from J; bases unmatched to any gene: 1. The CDR3 bases are TGTGCCAGCAGTGGGACAGGATATAATTCACCCCTCCACTTT. Amino acid sequence: CASSGTGYNSPLHF. Drawing the rest from reference TRBV2 and TRBJ1-6, the complete variable domain is EPEVTQTPSHQVTQMGQEVILRCVPISNHLYFYWYRQILGQKVEFLVSFYNNEISEKSEIFDDQFSVERPDGSNFTLKIRSTKLEDSAMYFCASSGTGYNSPLHFGNGTRLTVT.

This sequence joins TRBV11-2 and TRBJ2-5; 8 bases agree with TRBD1. Per germline, CDR1 SGHAT and CDR2 FQNNGV. J lost 1 base, V lost 5 bases, and 6 bases had no gene match. CDR3 size: 15 residues. CDR3 sequence: CASSLGTGPQETQYF. CDR3 in DNA: TGTGCCAGCAGCCTGGGGACAGGTCCCCAAGAGACCCAGTACTTC.

The chain joins TRBV5-1 to TRBJ2-2, with D perhaps TRBD1 (6 bases). This CDR3 spans 16 amino acids. CDR1 SGHRS and CDR2 YFSETQ come from the germline V gene. Trimming left V 3 bases short and J 2 bases short, with 14 bases between. DNA of the CDR3: TGCGCCAGCAGCTCCTTAGCAGGGGTCAACACCGGGGAGCTGTTTTTT. As protein: CASSSLAGVNTGELFF. Combining the CDR3 with reference TRBV5-1 and TRBJ2-2 gives the whole variable domain KAGVTQTPRYLIKTRGQQVTLSCSPISGHRSVSWYQQTPGQGLQFLFEYFSETQRNKGNFPGRFSGRQFSNSRSEMNVSTLELGDSALYLCASSSLAGVNTGELFFGEGSRLTVL.

This chain uses TRBV7-8 with TRBJ1-2; possible D gene TRBD1, 6 bases. The CDR3 consists of 16 residues. Trimming pared 5 bases from V and 0 bases from J, leaving 16 bases between. Germline V CDR1 and CDR2: SGHVS, FQNEAQ. The CDR3 DNA sequence: TGTGCCAGCAGCGCGCACACCAGGGGCGCTAACTATGGCTACACCTTC. Translation: CASSAHTRGANYGYTF.

The chain recombines TRBV19 with TRBJ1-5; D uncertain. This CDR3 has 16 residues. In germline, CDR1 is LNHDA, CDR2 SQIVND (reference sequence). The germline V and J ends were trimmed by 3 bases and 2 bases, with 14 bases remaining between them. In DNA form, the CDR3 reads TGTGCCAGTAGTATTGTGGCGGGGTTCGGCAATCAGCCCCAGCATTTT. Its translation: CASSIVAGFGNQPQHF.

The chain uses TRBV19 and TRBJ1-1; 9 nucleotides align to TRBD1. CDR3 length: 17 residues. The germline V gene encodes CDR1 LNHDA and CDR2 SQIVND (reference sequence). The J segment lost 4 bases and the V segment lost 0 bases, leaving 9 bases of the junction unmatched. CDR3 coding DNA: TGTGCCAGTAGTATAGATCTCAGGGACAGGGTAGCCACTGAAGCTTTCTTT. Translated, it gives CASSIDLRDRVATEAFF. Full variable domain (rest looked up from reference TRBV19 and TRBJ1-1): DGGITQSPKYLFRKEGQNVTLSCEQNLNHDAMYWYRQDPGQGLRLIYYSQIVNDFQKGDIAEGYSVSREKKESFPLTVTSAQKNPTAFYLCASSIDLRDRVATEAFFGQGTRLTVV.

In this sample, this clone turned up a few times. The V call is TRBV4-2, the J call TRBJ1-2; D is ambiguous. V was clipped by 0 bases and J by 5 bases, with 4 bases between them. The CDR3 consists of 12 residues. CDR1 is LGHNA and CDR2 is YNFKEQ in the germline V gene. In DNA form, the CDR3 reads TGTGCCAGCAGCCAAGATCGGTATGGCTACACCTTC. Translated: CASSQDRYGYTF.

The chain joins TRBV11-3 to TRBJ2-1, with no clear D. Per germline, CDR1 SGHNT and CDR2 YENEEA. The CDR3 runs 13 residues. Between the trimmed V and J ends, which lost 4 bases and 0 bases, there was a span of 4 bases. The CDR3 loop reads CASSWSSYNEQFF. For the CDR3, the DNA is TGTGCCAGCAGCTGGAGCTCCTACAATGAGCAGTTCTTC.

This rearrangement joins TRBV4-1 to TRBJ2-7; no reliable D call. Germline CDR1 and CDR2: MGHRA and YSYEKL. The length of the CDR3 is 15 residues. V lost 0 bases and J lost 2, with 11 bases in between. As DNA, the CDR3 is TGCGCCAGCAGCCAAGAACCCCAGACAACCTACGAGCAGTACTTC. Its translation is CASSQEPQTTYEQYF.

V and J are TRBV6-1 and TRBJ2-7; 9 nucleotides agree with TRBD2. From germline, CDR1 is MNHNS and CDR2 SASEGT. The CDR3 is made up of 14 amino acids. The J segment lost 4 bases and the V segment lost 1 base, leaving 2 bases of the junction unmatched. In nucleotides, the CDR3 is TGTGCCAGCAGTGAAGTTAGCGGGGGTTACGAGCAGTACTTC. It is translated as CASSEVSGGYEQYF.

The chain links TRBV5-6 to TRBJ1-4; D gene unclear. Trimming stripped 0 bases from V and 1 base from J, with 10 bases between. CDR1 is SGHDT, CDR2 YYEEEE, per germline. There are 16 residues in the CDR3. This CDR3 reads CASSLGGLITNEKLFF. CDR3 in DNA: TGTGCCAGCAGCTTGGGTGGACTTATAACTAATGAAAAACTGTTTTTT.